This TCR beta chain was documented in a study of CD8+ T cells in alopecia areata. The sequencing template was cDNA reverse transcribed from extracted RNA. Measured with immunoSEQ multiplex PCR; TCRdb has only the in-frame clones, and not every one. This sample carries some 200,000 clones, about three fifths of them seen once, and the ten largest clones take 3.3%. Treatment indicated: oral pan-JAK inhibitor, 5-10 mg twice daily. Sequences were derived from CD4+ T cells sorted from blood, sampled at week 4, from a patient treated with tofacitinib. This clonotype was obtained from a human donor with alopecia areata.

As DNA, the CDR3 is TGTGCCAGCCGAGAGGGGGGGCCGACAGATACGCAGTATTTT. Encoded protein: CASREGGPTDTQYF. The rearrangement joins TRBV13 to TRBJ2-3; tentatively, D is TRBD2 (7 bases). Germline V lookup: CDR1 PRHDT, CDR2 FYEKMQ (reference sequence). The V end was cut by 8 bases, the J end by 3 bases, with 15 bases between. The CDR3 covers 14 residues. The whole variable domain, filled in from reference TRBV13 and TRBJ2-3, reads AAGVIQSPRHLIKEKRETATLKCYPIPRHDTVYWYQQGPGQDPQFLISFYEKMQSDKGSIPDRFSAQQFSDYHSELNMSSLELGDSALYFCASREGGPTDTQYFGPGTRLTVL.